The 28 T cell receptor beta chains given below trace back to one sample, sequenced in a study of T cell responses to AZD1222 COVID-19 vaccine. Repertoires were generated with immunoSEQ multiplex PCR, while TCRdb's copy carries only in-frame clones and drops some. The sample lists 140,000 to 150,000 clones; about 90% were seen once. Here the sequenced sample was peripheral blood, taken on day 0 of AZD1222 vaccination. The receptor source for this set is an adult in good health.

This clone was detected only once. The chain couples TRBV10-1 to TRBJ1-2; tentatively, D is TRBD1 (6 bases). CDR3 length: 13 residues. V lost 2 bases to trimming and J lost 2 bases, with 6 bases between them. The germline V gene has CDR1 WNHNN and CDR2 SYGVQD (reference sequence). The CDR3 nucleotides are TGCGCCAGCAGTGAGGACAGGAACTATGGCTACACCTTC. Protein: CASSEDRNYGYTF.

This chain links TRBV5-1 with TRBJ1-5; no definite D call. CDR3 size: 13 residues. Germline CDR1 reads SGHRS; CDR2 reads YFSETQ. The germline V and J ends were trimmed by 0 bases and 7 bases, with 8 bases remaining between them. DNA for the CDR3: TGCGCCAGCAGCTTGGATCCGGGGCAGCCCCAGCATTTT. Translating it yields CASSLDPGQPQHF.

This rearrangement joins TRBV25-1 to TRBJ2-7; 10 bases are shared with TRBD1. Per the germline V gene, CDR1 is MGHDK and CDR2 is SYGVNS. V dropped 4 bases and J dropped 2; count of bases not matched to a gene: 5. The CDR3 sequence is 15 residues long. The CDR3 loop reads CASSARTGGTYEQYF. CDR3 sequence (DNA): TGTGCCAGCAGTGCCCGGACAGGGGGGACCTACGAGCAGTACTTC.

V usage is TRBV19 and J usage is TRBJ1-6; 8 bases are a match to TRBD1. CDR3 size: 15 residues. The junction had 6 bases not matched to a gene; V was cut back by 3 bases and J by 8 bases. Germline V gene data show CDR1 as LNHDA and CDR2 as SQIVND (reference sequence). The CDR3 DNA follows: TGTGCCAGTAGTATTGGACAGGGAGGCTATTCACCCCTCCACTTT. Translating gives CASSIGQGGYSPLHF.

This clone has only a few counts. CDR3 sequence reads: CASSRKSYEQYF. DNA for the CDR3: TGTGCCAGCAGTCGAAAGAGCTACGAGCAGTACTTC. This sequence joins TRBV12-3 or TRBV12-4 and TRBJ2-7, with D uncertain. Trimming left V 5 bases short and J 3 bases short, with 8 bases between. The CDR3 has 12 amino acids.

The chain joins TRBV27 to TRBJ1-5, with unresolved D. The CDR3 runs to 14 residues. The germline gives CDR1 MNHEY, CDR2 SMNVEV (reference sequence). V lost 4 bases and J 5 bases, leaving 12 bases between the germline ends. Here the CDR3 DNA reads TGTGCCAGCAGTTCTCTTGGGGTCTATCAGCCCCAGCATTTT. It yields the protein CASSSLGVYQPQHF.

The CDR3 bases are TGCGCCAGCAGCTTGGGAGGGACTAGCGGAAGCGGCCAAGAGACCCAGTACTTC. Amino acid sequence: CASSLGGTSGSGQETQYF. The rearrangement links TRBV5-1 to TRBJ2-5; TRBD2 matches at 11 bases. Germline lookup yields CDR1 SGHRS and CDR2 YFSETQ. The CDR3 consists of 18 residues. V trimming: 0 bases; J trimming: 1 base; junction bases outside the gene matches: 8.

This chain joins TRBV29-1 and TRBJ1-1, with D unclear. The CDR3 sequence is 12 residues long. With 3 bases removed from V and 6 bases from J, the gap between germline ends came to 11 bases. Germline CDR1 SQVTM, CDR2 ANQGSEA. The CDR3: CSVEVGDAEAFF. The CDR3 DNA reads TGCAGCGTTGAGGTGGGAGACGCTGAAGCTTTCTTT.

The chain combines TRBV15 with TRBJ2-2, with D uncertain. CDR3 length: 13 amino acids. Germline V gene data show CDR1 as LNHNV and CDR2 as YYDKDF (reference sequence). V lost 3 bases and J lost 6, with 8 bases in between. The DNA for the CDR3 is TGTGCCACCAGCAGCCACTCCGCCGGGGAGCTGTTTTTT. Protein sequence: CATSSHSAGELFF.

This chain links TRBV7-9 with TRBJ2-7, with D maybe TRBD2 (5 bases). Trimming stripped 1 base from V and 5 bases from J, with 12 bases between. This CDR3 is 14 amino acids long. In germline, CDR1 is SEHNR, CDR2 FQNEAQ (reference sequence). As DNA, the CDR3 is TGTGCCAGCAGCTTAGTATCGGGGTTCAACGAGCAGTACTTC. It encodes CASSLVSGFNEQYF.

V usage is TRBV7-3 and J usage is TRBJ1-1; D is undetermined. This CDR3 comprises 13 residues. Germline V CDR1 and CDR2: SGHTA, FQGTGA. With 5 bases removed from V and 1 base from J, the gap between germline ends came to 8 bases. The CDR3 spells CASSTRQNTEAFF. DNA for the CDR3: TGTGCCAGCAGCACTAGACAGAACACTGAAGCTTTCTTT.

V is TRBV29-1 and J is TRBJ1-2, with D tentatively TRBD1 (5 bases). V lost 4 bases and J 5 bases, leaving 23 bases between the germline ends. CDR3 length: 16 amino acids. The germline V gene has CDR1 SQVTM and CDR2 ANQGSEA. The CDR3 is CSVASRGAQGHYGYTF. The CDR3 DNA sequence: TGCAGCGTTGCTTCTCGGGGAGCACAAGGACATTATGGCTACACCTTC.

The V call is TRBV6-5, the J call TRBJ2-1, with D perhaps TRBD1 or TRBD2 (5 bases each). This CDR3 contains 16 residues. Trimming took 0 bases from V and 7 from J, leaving 16 bases between them. The V gene's germline CDR1 is MNHEY and CDR2 SVGAGI. CDR3 loop: CASSYSGLGTLNEQFF. The CDR3 nucleotides read TGTGCCAGCAGTTACTCAGGGTTGGGGACCCTGAATGAGCAGTTCTTC.

This clone was found once. V is TRBV5-1 and J is TRBJ1-3, with no clear D. The V gene's germline CDR1 is SGHRS and CDR2 YFSETQ. V lost 4 bases and J 8 bases, leaving 13 bases between the germline ends. This CDR3 is 13 amino acids long. The CDR3 region has the DNA TGCGCCAGCAGCCCAGGTGAGCTGGACACCATATATTTT. Its translation is CASSPGELDTIYF.

The genes are TRBV3-1 (or the pseudogene TRBV3-2) and TRBJ1-6; D possibly corresponds to TRBD1 (5 bases). The V gene's germline CDR1 is LGHDT and CDR2 YNNKEL (reference sequence). V was trimmed by 4 bases and J by 3 bases, leaving 10 bases between them. The CDR3 length is 15 residues. The chain's CDR3 is CASSPGGYYNSPLHF. The CDR3 nucleotides are TGTGCCAGCAGCCCCGGGGGTTACTATAATTCACCCCTCCACTTT.

The chain joins TRBV27 to TRBJ1-2; 8 positions agree with TRBD1. After removal of 6 bases from V and 5 bases from J, the junction contained 8 bases not matched to a gene. The CDR3 runs 14 residues. Germline V CDR1 and CDR2: MNHEY, SMNVEV (reference sequence). The CDR3 loop is CASSGQGTWYGYTF. The CDR3 nucleotides read TGTGCCAGCAGCGGACAGGGTACTTGGTATGGCTACACCTTC.

The genes are TRBV4-2 and TRBJ2-7, with D possibly being TRBD2 (6 bases). Trimming shortened V by 2 bases and J by 11 bases, and 16 bases separated the two germline ends. The CDR3 has 13 residues. Per germline, CDR1 LGHNA and CDR2 YNFKEQ. CDR3 residues: CASSQFVGGPEYF. The DNA for the CDR3 is TGTGCCAGCAGCCAATTTGTGGGAGGTCCGGAGTACTTC.

V and J are TRBV14 and TRBJ1-2; no reliable D call. The ends were cut back, 0 bases at V and 4 bases at J, with 12 bases in the middle. This CDR3 has 15 residues. Germline values: CDR1 SGHDN, CDR2 FVKESK. Here the CDR3 reads CASSQDRFGGYGYTF. The CDR3 coding sequence is TGTGCCAGCAGCCAAGATCGATTCGGAGGCTATGGCTACACCTTC. Together with reference TRBV14 and TRBJ1-2, the CDR3 gives the full variable domain: EAGVTQFPSHSVIEKGQTVTLRCDPISGHDNLYWYRRVMGKEIKFLLHFVKESKQDESGMPNNRFLAERTGGTYSTLKVQPAELEDSGVYFCASSQDRFGGYGYTFGSGTRLTVV.

V and J are TRBV5-4 and TRBJ2-3; possible D gene TRBD1, 6 bases. The V gene's germline CDR1 is SGHNT and CDR2 YYREEE (reference sequence). There are 16 residues in the CDR3. Trimming removed 1 base at V and 6 bases at J, with 18 bases between. Written as DNA, the CDR3 is TGTGCCAGCAGCTTGCGAACCGGGACAACTCTCGATACGCAGTATTTT. It is translated as CASSLRTGTTLDTQYF.

V gene TRBV9 combines with J gene TRBJ1-6, with D tentatively TRBD1 (6 bases). The V and J ends lost 3 bases and 5 bases respectively, with 30 bases between them. The CDR3 runs 21 residues. In germline, CDR1 is SGDLS, CDR2 YYNGEE. This CDR3 is CASSAPDRKGTLYANNSPLHF. CDR3 in DNA: TGTGCCAGCAGCGCCCCCGACAGAAAGGGGACACTCTACGCTAATAATTCACCCCTCCACTTT.

This chain uses TRBV28 with TRBJ1-2; 12 bases line up with TRBD1. With 5 bases clipped from V and 5 bases from J, the junction kept 15 bases outside the gene matches. CDR3 length equals 18 residues. CDR1 is MDHEN and CDR2 is SYDVKM in the germline V gene. The CDR3 spells CASSPSGTGGPSAYGYTF. The DNA for the CDR3 is TGTGCCAGCAGTCCATCCGGGACAGGGGGCCCATCAGCGTATGGCTACACCTTC.

The chain has TRBV27 and TRBJ2-7, with D unresolved. Germline V lookup: CDR1 MNHEY, CDR2 SMNVEV (reference sequence). CDR3 size: 12 residues. Trimming left V 9 bases short and J 4 bases short, with 13 bases between. CDR3 DNA: TGTGCCAGTAGACCAGGACCTTACGAGCAGTACTTC. It codes for CASRPGPYEQYF.

The rearrangement joins TRBV5-4 to TRBJ1-2, with unresolved D. The germline V gene encodes CDR1 SGHNT and CDR2 YYREEE (reference sequence). Between the trimmed V and J ends, which lost 0 bases and 4 bases, there was a span of 16 bases. This CDR3 spans 16 amino acids. CDR3 sequence (DNA): TGTGCCAGCAGCTTGGGAAATTCAGCAAACTCCTATGGCTACACCTTC. This sequence encodes CASSLGNSANSYGYTF.

The chain is built from TRBV19 and TRBJ1-6; TRBD1 aligns across 8 bases. The CDR3 runs 15 residues. Losses at the gene ends were 7 bases for V and 8 bases for J; bases not matched to a gene: 10. Germline loops: CDR1 LNHDA, CDR2 SQIVND (reference sequence). The CDR3 region is CASTKRTGTDSPLHF. Here the CDR3 DNA reads TGTGCCAGTACTAAAAGGACAGGGACGGATTCACCCCTCCACTTT.

This chain joins TRBV7-2 and TRBJ1-2, with D hard to call. V lost 5 bases to trimming and J lost 8 bases, with 12 bases between them. Germline V CDR1 and CDR2: SGHTA, FQGNSA. This CDR3 has 12 residues. The CDR3 is CASSPGFQGYTF. The CDR3 DNA reads as TGTGCCAGCAGCCCGGGTTTCCAAGGCTACACCTTC.

This sequence joins TRBV7-2 and TRBJ1-5; D gene uncertain. The CDR3 covers 13 residues. Germline V gene sequence: CDR1 SGHTA, CDR2 FQGNSA. V was pared by 6 bases and J by 3 bases, with 9 bases between. Here the CDR3 reads CASSIGDNQPQHF. The CDR3 DNA reads as TGTGCCAGCAGTATCGGGGACAATCAGCCCCAGCATTTT. Looking up the rest from reference TRBV7-2 and TRBJ1-5 gives the full variable domain: GAGVSQSPSNKVTEKGKDVELRCDPISGHTALYWYRQSLGQGLEFLIYFQGNSAPDKSGLPSDRFSAERTGGSVSTLTIQRTQQEDSAVYLCASSIGDNQPQHFGDGTRLSIL.

The genes are TRBV27 and TRBJ1-1; D uncertain. V was cut by 5 bases and J by 0 bases, with 16 bases left in between. CDR3 length: 16 amino acids. Germline V gives CDR1 MNHEY, CDR2 SMNVEV (reference sequence). The CDR3 spells CASSRTAFLMNTEAFF. CDR3 bases: TGTGCCAGCAGTCGCACTGCGTTCCTCATGAACACTGAAGCTTTCTTT.

This chain uses TRBV24-1 with TRBJ2-1; 7 nucleotides line up with TRBD1. The germline V gene has CDR1 KGHDR and CDR2 SFDVKD. Trimming cost V 4 bases and J 9 bases; bases outside gene matches: 5. The CDR3 is 13 residues long. CDR3 DNA: TGTGCCACCAGTGACCCACAGGGGCTTGAGCAGTTCTTC. This encodes CATSDPQGLEQFF.